These T cell receptor beta chains were read from a single sample in a study of control samples from healthy donors and cancer patients. Measured with immunoSEQ multiplex PCR; TCRdb has only the in-frame clones, and not every one. Here the sample spans 100,000 to 150,000 clones, approximately 92% being singletons. The source material was PBMCs. These receptors were obtained from an older man with head and neck cancer. CDR3s include the opening cysteine and the closing phenylalanine or tryptophan.

j_call v_call cdr3_aa
TRBJ2-5 TRBV27 CASSLYQGAKETQYF
TRBJ2-2 TRBV6-2/TRBV6-3 CASSRSGYTGELFF
TRBJ2-1 TRBV6-5 CASSYSKLNEQFF
TRBJ2-2 TRBV19 CASRGIGFTGELFF
TRBJ2-4 TRBV14 CASSPKQGTKNIQYF
TRBJ2-7 TRBV15 CATSRDPQGWHEQYF
TRBJ1-4 TRBV7-9 CASSLGGQGTASEKLFF
TRBJ2-7 TRBV6-6 CASSYSRDEQYF
TRBJ1-6 TRBV6-4 CASGEGMMNSPLHF
TRBJ2-3 TRBV5-1 CASSFPTGSTDTQYF
TRBJ1-5 TRBV5-1 CASSLDGLGQPQHF
TRBJ1-2 TRBV7-8 CASSSRSPAGYGYTF
TRBJ1-3 TRBV7-9 CASSLGSSGNTIYF
TRBJ1-1 TRBV20-1 CSARAPTEAFF
TRBJ1-3 TRBV10-2 CASSFGGNTIYF
TRBJ1-1 TRBV5-1 CASSLVVGENTEAFF
TRBJ2-7 TRBV4-2 CASSHLGGRLAGNPVYEQYF
TRBJ1-1 TRBV4-1 CASSRRGGTEAFF
TRBJ2-7 TRBV19 CASRPRHSHWYEQYF
TRBJ2-7 TRBV11-2 CASSPAALAGDYEQYF
TRBJ2-7 TRBV6-2/TRBV6-3 CASSYPRAGGMTYEQYF
TRBJ1-1 TRBV18 CASSPEAPFVGSAEAFF
TRBJ2-3 TRBV21-1 CASRLIKSGSGALGYTQYF
TRBJ2-3 TRBV14 CASSQDRGTDTQYF
TRBJ1-1 TRBV7-9 CASSLAGQPATEAFF
TRBJ2-7 TRBV2 CASSVPGGGWEQYF
TRBJ2-5 TRBV6-2/TRBV6-3 CASSPRRGALKETQYF
TRBJ2-7 TRBV5-5 CASSLGYEQYF
TRBJ2-3 TRBV24-1 CATSDSDRGAPDTQYF
TRBJ2-2 TRBV10-1 CASRSNTGELFF
TRBJ2-7 TRBV5-1 CASSFSEGLSYEQYF
TRBJ2-1 TRBV7-9 CASRSTGGEFLGQFF
TRBJ2-5 TRBV10-3 CAISEGGQETQYF
TRBJ2-5 TRBV5-1 CASSLAPERGQTQYF
TRBJ2-7 TRBV3-1/TRBV3-2 CASSQDQSYEQYF
TRBJ1-6 TRBV6-5 CASKRTGVSPLHF
TRBJ2-7 TRBV18 CASSPGTADTYEQYF
TRBJ2-5 TRBV6-5 CASSYSWTVQETQYF
TRBJ2-3 TRBV9 CASSVAGGQIDTQYF
TRBJ1-3 TRBV2 CASSDPKTYGNTIYF
TRBJ2-2 TRBV9 CASSVKSGGELFF
TRBJ1-6 TRBV3-1/TRBV3-2 CASSQLGQGDSPLHF
TRBJ2-3 TRBV6-2/TRBV6-3 CASSYPLGTSDTQYF
TRBJ2-6 TRBV6-4 CASSRDPPSGANVLTF
TRBJ2-5 TRBV30 CAWGAIGSGEETQYF
TRBJ2-7 TRBV27 CASSLDRGGEQYF
TRBJ2-7 TRBV5-1 CASSWGRLERGLEQYF
TRBJ2-5 TRBV9 CASSPLEGRETQYF
TRBJ2-5 TRBV6-5 CASMVTIWETQYF
TRBJ1-2 TRBV11-2 CASSGPQGALPTYGYTF
TRBJ2-7 TRBV7-9 CASSLSGRGPSYEQYF